This entry lists 20 T cell receptor beta chains sequenced from one sample in a study of memory CD4+ T cells and cytomegalovirus serostatus (dated by TCRdb to about 2019). Library generation was performed with the immunoSEQ multiplex PCR assay. This immuneACCESS table, as held by TCRdb, lists in-frame sequences with V and J called but not all clones. Of the missing ones, under half trace to an unresolved V gene in checked studies; the others have no known cause. This sample gives tens of thousands of clones in total; less than 85% of them show up just once. 0.65% to 0.9% of the sample is taken by the ten largest. A FACSAria II was used to sort memory CD4+ T cells, defined as single viable CD3+CD4+CD8-CD45RO+ cells. Sequenced input: memory CD4+ T cells from blood. These receptors were taken from an adult in good health and CMV-seronegative.

CDR3 region: CASSLWLRTGNSPLHF. DNA of the CDR3: TGTGCCAGCAGCTTATGGCTTCGGACAGGCAATTCACCCCTCCACTTT. V and J are TRBV7-9 and TRBJ1-6; 7 bases map to TRBD1. Germline values: CDR1 SEHNR, CDR2 FQNEAQ (reference sequence). Losses at the gene ends were 2 bases for V and 7 bases for J; bases not matched to a gene: 8. The CDR3 totals 16 residues.

The chain joins TRBV5-1 to TRBJ2-7; 11 bases agree with TRBD1. CDR3 length: 15 amino acids. The V gene end was trimmed by 5 bases and the J gene end by 6 bases; junction bases not matched to a gene: 10. Germline values: CDR1 SGHRS, CDR2 YFSETQ. CDR3 sequence: CASRAGQGDGSEQYF. In DNA, the CDR3 is TGCGCCAGCAGGGCGGGACAGGGGGATGGAAGCGAGCAGTACTTC.

This clone was seen a single time. The rearrangement uses TRBV5-1 and TRBJ1-5, with a tentative D call TRBD1 (6 bases). Trimming took off 4 bases at V and 0 bases at J, with 11 bases between the two ends. The CDR3 has 15 amino acids. Germline V gene sequence: CDR1 SGHRS, CDR2 YFSETQ. This chain's CDR3 is CASSPGHNSNQPQHF. CDR3 nucleotides: TGCGCCAGCAGCCCGGGACACAATAGCAATCAGCCCCAGCATTTT.

A note on this clone: Distinct nucleotide sequences in the sample also encode this CDR3. The CDR3 DNA reads as TGCGCCAGCAGCCTCTCCCTAGCGGGGGGCCCACAAGAGACCCAGTACTTC. Amino acid sequence: CASSLSLAGGPQETQYF. V is TRBV5-1 and J is TRBJ2-5; 11 bases agree with TRBD2. This CDR3 spans 17 amino acids. From germline, CDR1 is SGHRS and CDR2 YFSETQ. Trimming removed 4 bases from V and 2 bases from J; junction bases left unmatched: 10. Looking up the rest from reference TRBV5-1 and TRBJ2-5 gives the full variable domain: KAGVTQTPRYLIKTRGQQVTLSCSPISGHRSVSWYQQTPGQGLQFLFEYFSETQRNKGNFPGRFSGRQFSNSRSEMNVSTLELGDSALYLCASSLSLAGGPQETQYFGPGTRLLVL.

The chain combines TRBV20-1 with TRBJ2-5; D is unresolved. The J call is doubtful: the DNA matches TRBJ2-7 better. The CDR3 covers 9 residues. Germline values: CDR1 DFQATT, CDR2 SNEGSKA (reference sequence). The CDR3 DNA reads as TGCAGTGCTGGGTACGAGCAGTACTTC. It is translated as CSAGYEQYF.

V is TRBV4-1 and J is TRBJ1-2, with 7 positions matching TRBD1. The CDR3 runs to 15 residues. J was trimmed by 6 bases and V by 1 base; bases with no gene match: 8. Germline CDR1 is MGHRA and CDR2 is YSYEKL. CDR3 protein: CASSQGDRATHGYTF. For the CDR3, the DNA is TGCGCCAGCAGCCAAGGAGACAGGGCGACGCATGGCTACACCTTC.

This clone has only a few counts. V and J are TRBV4-1 and TRBJ2-7; tentative D call: TRBD2 (6 bases). The germline V and J ends were trimmed by 3 bases and 7 bases, with 22 bases remaining between them. The length of the CDR3 is 16 residues. CDR1 MGHRA and CDR2 YSYEKL come from the germline V gene. In DNA form, the CDR3 reads TGCGCCAGCAGCCATCCCCCGGGAGAAGGGACTCGGGAGCAGTACTTC. Translated: CASSHPPGEGTREQYF.

J is TRBJ1-3 and V is TRBV6-1; D remains unclear. Trimming removed 4 bases at V and 2 bases at J, with 0 bases between. Germline V gene sequence: CDR1 MNHNS, CDR2 SASEGT. The CDR3 is 11 amino acids. The CDR3 is CASSAGNTIYF. The CDR3, as DNA: TGTGCCAGCAGTGCTGGAAACACCATATATTTT.

The gene calls are TRBV29-1 and TRBJ2-7; 8 bases agree with TRBD1. The junction had 9 bases not matched to a gene; V was cut back by 7 bases and J by 1 base. CDR1 is SQVTM and CDR2 is ANQGSEA in the germline V gene. CDR3 length: 14 amino acids. CDR3 loop: CSASDRGTSYEQYF. The CDR3 nucleotides are TGCAGCGCCTCCGACAGGGGAACTTCCTACGAGCAGTACTTC.

The chain joins TRBV25-1 to TRBJ2-7; a weak D match, TRBD2 (6 bases). The CDR3 spans 16 residues. V gave up 0 bases and J gave up 0 bases, with 12 bases separating them. Germline loops: CDR1 MGHDK, CDR2 SYGVNS. CDR3 sequence reads: CASSEYRDCRSYEQYF. For the CDR3, the DNA is TGTGCCAGCAGTGAATATAGGGACTGCCGCTCCTACGAGCAGTACTTC.

As to this clone: The same CDR3 also results from other DNA sequences found in this sample. V gene TRBV6-6 combines with J gene TRBJ2-1, with D possibly being TRBD1 (6 bases). V lost 1 base and J 0 bases, leaving 10 bases between the germline ends. The CDR3 runs 16 residues. The V gene's germline CDR1 is MNHNY and CDR2 SVGAGI (reference sequence). The CDR3 loop is CASSYLGGSSYNEQFF. DNA of the CDR3: TGTGCCAGCAGTTACTTAGGGGGTAGCTCCTACAATGAGCAGTTCTTC.

The genes are TRBV2 and TRBJ2-5; D unclear. The V gene's germline CDR1 is SNHLY and CDR2 FYNNEI. The CDR3 is 11 amino acids. Trimming removed 7 bases from V and 5 bases from J, with 8 bases in between. CDR3 residues: CASTPLETQYF. CDR3 bases: TGTGCCAGCACCCCGTTGGAGACCCAGTACTTC.

V is TRBV10-3 and J is TRBJ2-3, with D perhaps matching TRBD2 (6 bases). The ends were cut back, 4 bases at V and 4 bases at J, with 12 bases in the middle. The germline V gene has CDR1 ENHRY and CDR2 SYGVKD. CDR3 length equals 14 residues. Here the CDR3 DNA reads TGTGCCATCAGTGTGGAGGGCCGATCAGATACGCAGTATTTT. Its protein product is CAISVEGRSDTQYF.

The chain is built from TRBV7-9 and TRBJ1-2; a weak D match, TRBD1 (5 bases). With 1 base removed from V and 5 bases from J, the gap between germline ends came to 26 bases. Germline CDR1 and CDR2: SEHNR and FQNEAQ (reference sequence). CDR3 length: 19 residues. The CDR3, as DNA: TGTGCCAGCAGCTTAGATACCGGGTCAGGGCGGCCCCTAGGGTATGGCTACACCTTC. Protein product: CASSLDTGSGRPLGYGYTF.

V is TRBV18 and J is TRBJ2-7; 7 bases are shared with TRBD1. V shed 6 bases, J shed 3 bases, and the junction held 8 bases outside the gene matches. The CDR3 extends over 14 amino acids. The V gene's germline CDR1 is KGHSH and CDR2 LQKENI. CDR3 in DNA: TGTGCCAGCTCCCGCGACAGGGATGGCTACGAGCAGTACTTC. Protein sequence: CASSRDRDGYEQYF. Using reference TRBV18 and TRBJ2-7 for the parts outside the CDR3, the full variable domain is NAGVMQNPRHLVRRRGQEARLRCSPMKGHSHVYWYRQLPEEGLKFMVYLQKENIIDESGMPKERFSAEFPKEGPSILRIQQVVRGDSAAYFCASSRDRDGYEQYFGPGTRLTVT.

This clone has just a few counts. The chain carries TRBV27 and TRBJ1-6; 9 positions agree with TRBD1. The J segment lost 10 bases and the V segment lost 6 bases, leaving 7 bases of the junction unmatched. The CDR3 contains 14 residues. Germline V lookup: CDR1 MNHEY, CDR2 SMNVEV (reference sequence). Written as DNA, the CDR3 is TGTGCCAGCAGCCCCGGGACAGGGAACTCACCCCTCCACTTT. Amino acids: CASSPGTGNSPLHF.

The rearrangement links TRBV6-7 to TRBJ2-6; D is unresolved. TRBV6-7 is reported as an ORF; its role is uncertain. The CDR3 totals 16 residues. V dropped 6 bases and J dropped 0 bases, with 12 bases sitting between them. Written as DNA, the CDR3 is TGTGCCAGCAGCCCGGACGCAATCTCTGGGGCCAACGTCCTGACTTTC. It codes for CASSPDAISGANVLTF.

Of note for this clone: A much larger clone is a single base away; this may be a read error. The V call is TRBV11-3, the J call TRBJ2-2, with a possible D match to TRBD1 (5 bases). The germline V and J ends were trimmed by 3 bases and 6 bases, with 5 bases remaining between them. The CDR3 contains 12 residues. Per germline, CDR1 SGHNT and CDR2 YENEEA. CDR3 in amino acids: CASSFRAGELFF. The CDR3 region has the DNA TGTGCCAGCAGCTTCAGGGCCGGGGAGCTGTTTTTT.

The chain has TRBV30 and TRBJ1-4; 8 positions match TRBD1. The length of the CDR3 is 15 residues. V was pared by 0 bases and J by 5 bases, with 5 bases of the junction left unmatched. Germline assignment: CDR1 GTSNPN and CDR2 SVGIG (reference sequence). CDR3 sequence reads: CAWSVGTGANEKLFF. In DNA, the CDR3 is TGTGCCTGGAGTGTCGGGACAGGTGCGAATGAAAAACTGTTTTTT. Full variable domain (outside the CDR3, taken from reference TRBV30 and TRBJ1-4): SQTIHQWPATLVQPVGSPLSLECTVEGTSNPNLYWYRQAAGRGLQLLFYSVGIGQISSEVPQNLSASRPQDRQFILSSKKLLLSDSGFYLCAWSVGTGANEKLFFGSGTQLSVL.

The gene calls are TRBV30 and TRBJ1-5, with D tentatively TRBD1 (5 bases). Germline V gene sequence: CDR1 GTSNPN, CDR2 SVGIG (reference sequence). Trimming took off 2 bases at V and 7 bases at J, with 9 bases between the two ends. This CDR3 comprises 12 residues. In DNA, the CDR3 is TGTGCCTGGAGTAACCAGGGACAGCCCCAGCATTTT. Encoded protein: CAWSNQGQPQHF. Complete variable domain (other parts from reference TRBV30 and TRBJ1-5): SQTIHQWPATLVQPVGSPLSLECTVEGTSNPNLYWYRQAAGRGLQLLFYSVGIGQISSEVPQNLSASRPQDRQFILSSKKLLLSDSGFYLCAWSNQGQPQHFGDGTRLSIL.